The 10 T cell receptor beta chains presented below share a single source sample, sequenced in a study of blood T cells in healthy people across ages. A second PCR, run for about 7 to 11 cycles, used a sample-barcoded 5' primer plus a J-beta primer mix. TCRdb re-called the 5' RACE reads with MiXCR, one entry per CDR3 protein. The sample holds 550,000 to 750,000 distinct CDR3 sequences, roughly 21% seen once. Source material: blood. These TCRs come from a man aged 65 to 85 in good health.

This clonotype was seen only a few times. The V call is TRBV20-1, the J call TRBJ2-3, with TRBD2 matching 15 bases. V trimming: 2 bases; J trimming: 0 bases; junction bases outside the gene matches: 12. Germline V CDR1 and CDR2: DFQATT, SNEGSKA (reference sequence). The CDR3 runs 20 residues. In DNA form, the CDR3 reads TGCAGTGCTAGACCTATCCCCGGACTAGCGGGAGGGCCGAGCACAGATACGCAGTATTTT. Translation gives CSARPIPGLAGGPSTDTQYF.

This chain uses TRBV4-3 with TRBJ1-1; 10 nucleotides line up with TRBD1. This CDR3 spans 15 amino acids. Trimming at V came to 2 bases and at J to 2 bases, leaving 2 bases not matched to a gene. CDR1 and CDR2 from the germline V gene are LGHNA and YSLEER. The DNA for the CDR3 is TGCGCCAGCAGCCAACAGACAGGGGGCAACACTGAAGCTTTCTTT. Its translation is CASSQQTGGNTEAFF.

This clonotype turned up a few times. The J gene is TRBJ2-3, the V gene TRBV11-2, with TRBD2 identical over 9 bases. V was clipped by 2 bases and J by 3 bases; unmatched bases: 3. Germline CDR1 reads SGHAT; CDR2 reads FQNNGV. This CDR3 has 15 amino acids. The CDR3 DNA follows: TGTGCCAGCAGCTTATATAGCGGGAGTACAGATACGCAGTATTTT. It codes for CASSLYSGSTDTQYF. Together with reference TRBV11-2 and TRBJ2-3, the CDR3 gives the full variable domain: EAGVAQSPRYKIIEKRQSVAFWCNPISGHATLYWYQQILGQGPKLLIQFQNNGVVDDSQLPKDRFSAERLKGVDSTLKIQPAKLEDSAVYLCASSLYSGSTDTQYFGPGTRLTVL.

This chain uses TRBV28 with TRBJ2-7; D gene ambiguous. V dropped 6 bases and J dropped 3 bases, with 9 bases sitting between them. The CDR3 has 12 residues. Germline loops: CDR1 MDHEN, CDR2 SYDVKM. The CDR3 protein is CASSPWVYEQYF. The CDR3 coding sequence is TGTGCCAGCAGCCCCTGGGTCTACGAGCAGTACTTC. The full variable domain, rest sourced from reference TRBV28 and TRBJ2-7, is DVKVTQSSRYLVKRTGEKVFLECVQDMDHENMFWYRQDPGLGLRLIYFSYDVKMKEKGDIPEGYSVSREKKERFSLILESASTNQTSMYLCASSPWVYEQYFGPGTRLTVT.

This clonotype occurred a few times. The chain has TRBV19 and TRBJ1-1; 10 bases line up with TRBD1. This CDR3 has 15 residues. The trim removed 7 bases at V and 1 base at J, leaving 6 bases unmatched. Germline V gene lookup returns CDR1 LNHDA and CDR2 SQIVND (reference sequence). The CDR3 DNA reads as TGTGCCAGTACTGGGACAGGGGTAGGGAACACTGAAGCTTTCTTT. Amino acid sequence: CASTGTGVGNTEAFF.

This chain joins TRBV10-3 and TRBJ2-5; maybe TRBD1 (6 bases). The V end lost 6 bases, the J end lost 2 bases, and 10 bases lay between the germline ends. CDR3 length equals 13 residues. In germline, CDR1 is ENHRY, CDR2 SYGVKD. The CDR3 loop reads CAISRDNQETQYF. CDR3 nucleotide sequence: TGTGCCATCAGCCGGGACAATCAAGAGACCCAGTACTTC.

This rearrangement joins TRBV3-1 to TRBJ2-5; no definite D call. V gave up 3 bases and J gave up 2 bases, with 10 bases separating them. The length of the CDR3 is 14 residues. The V gene's germline CDR1 is LGHDT and CDR2 YNNKEL (reference sequence). CDR3 protein: CASSHTRTQETQYF. The CDR3 coding sequence is TGTGCCAGCAGCCATACCAGGACGCAAGAGACCCAGTACTTC.

This clonotype has a handful of counts. The genes are TRBV6-1 and TRBJ1-6; D is unresolved. The CDR3 extends over 17 amino acids. Germline loops: CDR1 MNHNS, CDR2 SASEGT. Trimming took off 0 bases at V and 7 bases at J, with 16 bases between the two ends. CDR3 residues: CASSEAERVAGNSPLHF. The CDR3 DNA reads as TGTGCCAGCAGTGAAGCTGAACGGGTTGCAGGAAATTCACCCCTCCACTTT.

This clonotype was observed a few times. The V and J genes are TRBV6-6 and TRBJ2-7; 8 positions match TRBD2. CDR3 size: 15 residues. With 7 bases clipped from V and 2 bases from J, the junction kept 10 bases outside the gene matches. Germline V gene data show CDR1 as MNHNY and CDR2 as SVGAGI (reference sequence). The CDR3 DNA reads as TGTGCCAGCACCCCCTTAACTAGCGGCGCCTACGAGCAGTACTTC. It codes for CASTPLTSGAYEQYF.

The table lists this clonotype with many counts. V gene TRBV2 combines with J gene TRBJ1-4; D might be TRBD1 (5 bases). The CDR3 loop spans 13 amino acids. Germline V gene sequence: CDR1 SNHLY, CDR2 FYNNEI. CDR3 nucleotide sequence: TGTGCGAGCGGGCGGGGGTTGCCAGAAAAACTGTTTTTT. Translating it yields CASGRGLPEKLFF.